The entry below gives a single T cell receptor (beta chain) sequence along with its context. What it binds is unknown. Clones were read by immunoSEQ multiplex PCR, and TCRdb kept only the in-frame ones, dropping some. This sample carries 47,000 or so clones, roughly 90% of them seen once, and the ten largest clones take roughly 5%. The CDR3 covers 14 residues. CDR1 is SEHNR, CDR2 FQNEAQ, per germline (reference sequence). V was clipped by 5 bases and J by 2 bases, with 10 bases between them. Time point of the sample: newly diagnosed, previously untreated cHL patient sample. PBMCs from patients with newly diagnosed, untreated classical Hodgkin lymphoma served as a comparison group for the relapsed/refractory trial patients. This sample is drawn from a study of PD-1 blockade in classical Hodgkin lymphoma. Study results and caveats: Undefined causes, possibly disease activity or prior therapy, underlie the repertoire differences. Healthy donors were reported to have higher baseline TCR diversity than newly diagnosed patients.

Source material: peripheral blood mononuclear cells (PBMCs). The chain has TRBV7-9 and TRBJ2-1; D may match TRBD1 or TRBD2 (5 bases each). The origin of this receptor is a human donor with classical Hodgkin lymphoma. CDR3 protein: CASSPGATYNEQFF. CDR3 DNA: TGTGCCAGCAGCCCCGGGGCTACCTACAATGAGCAGTTCTTC.